These T cell receptor beta chains were read from a single sample in a study of T-cell reconstitution after alpha-beta-depleted transplantation in children. TCRdb re-derived calls from the PCR reads in MiXCR, one entry per CDR3 protein. This table holds some 300,000 distinct CDR3 sequences, roughly 8.2% found once. This material consisted of peripheral blood, taken 360 days after TCRalphabeta/CD19-depleted stem cell transplant. The receptors derive from a female patient aged 2-15 years who had a stem cell transplant for Fanconi anemia, so the T cells may come from the graft donor. Both conserved end residues are trimmed from each CDR3. The order of the fields is V gene, D gene, J gene, CDR3 protein. A D gene is named only where the DNA matches it firmly.

V: TRBV12-3/TRBV12-4
D: -
J: TRBJ2-4
CDR3: ASTWGAGKNIQY

V: TRBV29-1
D: -
J: TRBJ1-4
CDR3: SVKGTNEKLF

V: TRBV27
D: TRBD1
J: TRBJ1-2
CDR3: ASSLYRGRNYGYT

V: TRBV20-1
D: TRBD2
J: TRBJ2-5
CDR3: SAIAGTQETQY

V: TRBV5-6
D: -
J: TRBJ2-5
CDR3: ASSIDLGETQY

V: TRBV10-3
D: -
J: TRBJ1-1
CDR3: AISEGRTEAF

V: TRBV7-9
D: -
J: TRBJ2-4
CDR3: ASSFAAIKNIQY

V: TRBV4-2
D: -
J: TRBJ1-2
CDR3: ASSQWAEGYT

V: TRBV28
D: TRBD2
J: TRBJ2-3
CDR3: ASRQAGGTDTQY

V: TRBV6-2/TRBV6-3
D: -
J: TRBJ1-2
CDR3: ASSTRMTRENYGYT

V: TRBV20-1
D: -
J: TRBJ2-7
CDR3: SAGNSAYEQY

V: TRBV27
D: -
J: TRBJ1-2
CDR3: ASSLSVTNYGYT

V: TRBV9
D: -
J: TRBJ2-5
CDR3: ASSVEGGGETQY

V: TRBV20-1
D: -
J: TRBJ2-2
CDR3: SAPRGGTANTGELF

V: TRBV2
D: -
J: TRBJ1-1
CDR3: ASNPLNTEAF

V: TRBV7-9
D: -
J: TRBJ2-1
CDR3: ASTLVAGRIDEQF

V: TRBV5-1
D: TRBD2
J: TRBJ2-3
CDR3: ASSLVPLAGRTDTQY

V: TRBV5-6
D: -
J: TRBJ2-5
CDR3: ASSLEPYPQY

V: TRBV27
D: -
J: TRBJ1-5
CDR3: ASSLDRFQPQH

V: TRBV13
D: -
J: TRBJ2-7
CDR3: ASSPIQGREQY

V: TRBV6-2/TRBV6-3
D: TRBD2
J: TRBJ2-3
CDR3: ASSYVGLGRGDTQY

V: TRBV20-1
D: TRBD2
J: TRBJ2-1
CDR3: SAKKTGGLGDEQF

V: TRBV20-1
D: -
J: TRBJ1-1
CDR3: SAKGFPGLGTAF

V: TRBV5-1
D: -
J: TRBJ1-1
CDR3: ASSLEGRTEAF

V: TRBV10-3
D: TRBD2
J: TRBJ2-3
CDR3: AISESSGGGSDTQY

V: TRBV5-1
D: -
J: TRBJ2-3
CDR3: ASSSLAADTQY

V: TRBV2
D: -
J: TRBJ2-2
CDR3: ASSRRGSLNTGELF

V: TRBV29-1
D: -
J: TRBJ2-7
CDR3: SVTTGSYEQY

V: TRBV20-1
D: -
J: TRBJ1-3
CDR3: SAGQGGNTIY

V: TRBV5-6
D: TRBD2
J: TRBJ2-1
CDR3: ASSLDGLAYNEQF

V: TRBV7-9
D: TRBD2
J: TRBJ2-1
CDR3: ASSPPLVSSGRNEQF

V: TRBV20-1
D: -
J: TRBJ1-1
CDR3: SESTLNTEAF

V: TRBV28
D: -
J: TRBJ1-6
CDR3: ASSFSGTGSALH

V: TRBV6-4
D: -
J: TRBJ2-7
CDR3: ASQVTRYQGLPYEQY

V: TRBV28
D: -
J: TRBJ2-1
CDR3: ASSLLGENEQF

V: TRBV11-2
D: -
J: TRBJ1-4
CDR3: ASSPRGREKLF

V: TRBV28
D: TRBD1
J: TRBJ1-4
CDR3: ASNQLGDPGGDGEKLF

V: TRBV5-6
D: TRBD1
J: TRBJ2-1
CDR3: ASSLAGTGWFNEQF

V: TRBV10-1
D: -
J: TRBJ2-3
CDR3: ASSRTANTDTQY

V: TRBV4-2
D: TRBD2
J: TRBJ2-7
CDR3: ASSQDPILAGGIYEQY

V: TRBV25-1
D: -
J: TRBJ2-3
CDR3: ASSEFRGPTDTQY

V: TRBV3-1
D: TRBD2
J: TRBJ2-1
CDR3: ASSPSIAGELLNEQF

V: TRBV11-2
D: TRBD1
J: TRBJ1-6
CDR3: ASSLEGQGVFQWGSPLH

V: TRBV10-3
D: -
J: TRBJ2-1
CDR3: AIMQESSYNEQF